What follows is one T cell receptor (beta chain) and its context. Only one count was recorded for this clone. The antigen it recognizes is unknown. Nothing much larger sits one base from this clone, and base qualities are not available. Reading the germline V gene gives CDR1 MDHEN and CDR2 SYDVKM. The CDR3 spans 12 residues, from the cysteine through the phenylalanine. Of the read, only the CDR3 DNA is kept; its 36 bases are in frame from base 1. These data belong to a study of control samples from healthy donors and cancer patients (dated by TCRdb to 2020 to 2021). Libraries were constructed by the immunoSEQ multiplex PCR assay. The source is immuneACCESS, and TCRdb retained only in-frame sequences with V and J called. Part of the clones is not carried over; for the studies checked, unresolved V genes explain less than half of this, and the remainder is unexplained. The sample contains 75,000 to 95,000 clones, roughly 93% of them found a single time. Jointly, the top ten make up 1.5% of the sample.

Recombination linked TRBV28 to TRBJ2-5, with a weak D call of TRBD2 (6 bases match). Sample: blood. This TCR was sampled from a woman younger than 45 in good health. The DNA sequence is TGTGACCGGGGACTTAGCGTCGAGACCCAGTACTTC. Translation gives CDRGLSVETQYF.